The clone carrying this T cell receptor (beta chain) was detected only a few times. Each CDR3 protein is one row after TCRdb ran MiXCR on the 5' RACE reads. Of a few hundred thousand distinct CDR3 sequences detected, 28% appear once; the ten largest clones hold 6.1%. This specimen comes from a study of identical twins' blood T cells. Between the trimmed V and J ends, which lost 4 bases and 5 bases, there was a span of 19 bases. The CDR3 covers 16 residues. CDR1 and CDR2 (germline): SGHVS, FQNEAQ. The receptor was isolated from a woman aged 18 to 49 in good health. The genes are TRBV7-8 and TRBJ2-3; D is unclear. The sample consisted of PBMCs. CDR3: CASSYGSPRFGDTQYF. Written as DNA, the CDR3 is TGTGCCAGCAGCTATGGCAGCCCCCGATTTGGAGATACGCAGTATTTT.